The 27 T cell receptor beta chains below were found in one sample sequenced in a study of beta chain features in type 1 diabetes. Expressed TCRB transcripts got sequenced, as all isolated RNA was reverse transcribed. TCRdb keeps only in-frame clones here, not all; method: immunoSEQ multiplex PCR. This table has fewer than 250,000 clones, about 14% appearing once. Input material: naive CD4+ T cells from blood. Every receptor here comes from a woman aged 40 to 50 in good health.

The chain joins TRBV6-5 to TRBJ1-1, with D possibly TRBD1 on 6 matching bases. CDR1 is MNHEY, CDR2 SVGAGI, per germline. Trimming pared 1 base from V and 1 base from J, leaving 13 bases between. The CDR3 runs 16 residues. Here the CDR3 DNA reads TGTGCCAGCAGTTACTGGACCGGGACAAAGAACACTGAAGCTTTCTTT. It translates to CASSYWTGTKNTEAFF.

This chain links TRBV7-2 with TRBJ2-1; TRBD2 matches at 10 bases. Germline trimming cut 4 bases from V and 9 bases from J; bases unmatched to any gene: 12. This CDR3 has 16 amino acids. From germline, CDR1 is SGHTA and CDR2 FQGNSA. This chain's CDR3 is CASSSRKAGGLSEQFF. The CDR3 bases are TGTGCCAGCAGCTCTCGCAAAGCGGGGGGGCTGTCTGAGCAGTTCTTC.

The chain carries TRBV27 and TRBJ2-7; 7 positions match TRBD1. The CDR3 has 14 residues. J lost 1 base, V lost 4 bases, and 4 bases had no gene match. CDR1 is MNHEY and CDR2 is SMNVEV in the germline V gene (reference sequence). CDR3 sequence: CASSWDRSSYEQYF. The DNA of the CDR3 is TGTGCCAGCAGTTGGGACAGAAGTTCCTACGAGCAGTACTTC.

The chain couples TRBV29-1 to TRBJ2-7; TRBD1 matches at 7 bases. CDR1 is SQVTM and CDR2 is ANQGSEA in the germline V gene. Trimming removed 6 bases from V and 8 bases from J; junction bases left unmatched: 13. The CDR3 is made up of 13 amino acids. The CDR3 reads CSVDRTGRGKQYF. The CDR3 nucleotides read TGCAGCGTCGATAGGACAGGTCGGGGCAAGCAGTACTTC.

The rearrangement uses TRBV7-2 and TRBJ2-3; 10 bases map to TRBD2. With V trimmed by 7 bases and J by 6 bases, 13 bases remained unmatched. The CDR3 loop spans 16 amino acids. The germline CDR1 and CDR2 sequences are SGHTA and FQGNSA. This CDR3 reads CASTLGSSGGADTQYF. CDR3 nucleotides: TGTGCCAGCACCCTAGGTTCCAGCGGGGGGGCTGATACGCAGTATTTT.

This clone occurred a few times. In DNA form, the CDR3 reads TGTGCCAGCAGCTTATCCGATTCACCCCTCCACTTT. It yields the protein CASSLSDSPLHF. The chain combines TRBV7-9 with TRBJ1-6; D not certain. CDR3 length: 12 amino acids. V was shortened by 2 bases and J by 8 bases, with 4 bases between the two germline ends. The germline V gene has CDR1 SEHNR and CDR2 FQNEAQ (reference sequence).

The V gene is TRBV29-1, the J gene TRBJ1-5, with D possibly being TRBD1 (5 bases). Between the trimmed V and J ends, which lost 5 bases and 4 bases, there was a span of 15 bases. Germline CDR1 reads SQVTM; CDR2 reads ANQGSEA. The length of the CDR3 is 14 residues. The CDR3 loop is CSVSFDRSNQPQHF. The CDR3 DNA reads TGCAGCGTTTCTTTCGACAGAAGTAATCAGCCCCAGCATTTT. The variable domain in full, completed from reference TRBV29-1 and TRBJ1-5, reads SAVISQKPSRDICQRGTSLTIQCQVDSQVTMMFWYRQQPGQSLTLIATANQGSEATYESGFVIDKFPISRPNLTFSTLTVSNMSPEDSSIYLCSVSFDRSNQPQHFGDGTRLSIL.

V gene TRBV19 combines with J gene TRBJ1-6, with D uncertain. The CDR3 is 17 amino acids. Germline V gives CDR1 LNHDA, CDR2 SQIVND (reference sequence). Trimming removed 8 bases at V and 0 bases at J, with 17 bases between. In nucleotides, the CDR3 is TGTGCCAGTCGACCAGGTCCTACCGACTCCTATAATTCACCCCTCCACTTT. Translating it yields CASRPGPTDSYNSPLHF.

The chain has TRBV6-5 and TRBJ1-1; D might be TRBD1 (6 bases). Trimming removed 5 bases from V and 11 bases from J, with 12 bases in between. The CDR3 runs to 11 residues. Germline V gene lookup returns CDR1 MNHEY and CDR2 SVGAGI. CDR3 region: CASSGGRGAFF. The CDR3 DNA sequence: TGTGCCAGCAGTGGGGGGCGGGGGGCTTTCTTT.

The chain employs TRBV5-4 and TRBJ2-2; TRBD1 matches 9 bases. V was pared by 1 base and J by 4 bases, with 2 bases of the junction left unmatched. The germline CDR1 and CDR2 sequences are SGHNT and YYREEE (reference sequence). The CDR3 runs 15 residues. The CDR3 nucleotides read TGTGCCAGCAGCTTGTACAGGGGGCTCACCGGGGAGCTGTTTTTT. Translating gives CASSLYRGLTGELFF.

This clone was seen a handful of times. The V call is TRBV6-1, the J call TRBJ2-2, with a possible D match to TRBD2 (7 bases). V lost 9 bases and J 7 bases, leaving 15 bases between the germline ends. From germline, CDR1 is MNHNS and CDR2 SASEGT. The CDR3 covers 13 residues. CDR3 nucleotide sequence: TGTGCCAGTTCAGGGGAGGGTGGCGGGGAGCTGTTTTTT. Protein: CASSGEGGGELFF.

The chain combines TRBV5-4 with TRBJ2-1, with 7 bases lining up with TRBD2. The CDR3 consists of 16 residues. Looked up from germline, CDR1 is SGHNT and CDR2 is YYREEE (reference sequence). Losses at the gene ends were 4 bases for V and 9 bases for J; bases not matched to a gene: 16. The CDR3 DNA follows: TGTGCCAGCAGCAGGAGTAGACTAGCTCCTTTCAGTGAGCAGTTCTTC. This translates into CASSRSRLAPFSEQFF.

The chain links TRBV25-1 to TRBJ2-1, with 13 bases fitting TRBD2. CDR1 MGHDK and CDR2 SYGVNS come from the germline V gene. This CDR3 contains 15 residues. The ends lost 4 bases at V and 7 bases at J; junction bases unmatched: 4. The CDR3 spells CASSARLAGGNEQFF. DNA of the CDR3: TGTGCCAGCAGTGCCCGACTAGCGGGGGGAAATGAGCAGTTCTTC.

The CDR3 DNA reads TGCGCCAGCAGCTCGCGGGACCCTTCATTGCACGAGCAGTACTTC. Translation: CASSSRDPSLHEQYF. This chain joins TRBV5-1 and TRBJ2-7; a weak D match, TRBD2 (6 bases). Germline assignment: CDR1 SGHRS and CDR2 YFSETQ. This CDR3 comprises 15 residues. The V and J ends lost 3 bases and 5 bases respectively, with 18 bases between them.

This chain uses TRBV7-2 with TRBJ1-2, with D perhaps matching TRBD1 (5 bases). V was shortened by 5 bases and J by 4 bases, with 14 bases between the two germline ends. This CDR3 is built from 14 residues. Looked up from germline, CDR1 is SGHTA and CDR2 is FQGNSA. CDR3 in amino acids: CASSVPRGIYGYTF. The CDR3 nucleotides read TGTGCCAGCAGCGTCCCCCGGGGGATCTATGGCTACACCTTC. The full variable domain, its missing parts supplied by reference TRBV7-2 and TRBJ1-2, is GAGVSQSPSNKVTEKGKDVELRCDPISGHTALYWYRQSLGQGLEFLIYFQGNSAPDKSGLPSDRFSAERTGGSVSTLTIQRTQQEDSAVYLCASSVPRGIYGYTFGSGTRLTVV.

The chain employs TRBV4-1 and TRBJ1-2, with TRBD1 matching over 9 bases. With 3 bases clipped from V and 4 bases from J, the junction kept 9 bases outside the gene matches. Germline lookup yields CDR1 MGHRA and CDR2 YSYEKL. The CDR3 is made up of 16 amino acids. CDR3: CASSHLGQGSLYGYTF. In nucleotides, the CDR3 is TGCGCCAGCAGCCACTTAGGACAGGGGTCGCTCTATGGCTACACCTTC.

The chain carries TRBV5-1 and TRBJ2-7; a possible D gene is TRBD2 (6 bases). The germline V gene encodes CDR1 SGHRS and CDR2 YFSETQ. V lost 3 bases, J lost 0 bases, and 16 bases lay in between. This CDR3 contains 16 residues. The CDR3 DNA follows: TGCGCCAGCAGCTGGGGGGACGGAAGGAGCTCCTACGAGCAGTACTTC. This sequence encodes CASSWGDGRSSYEQYF.

The chain carries TRBV19 and TRBJ1-2; 10 bases agree with TRBD1. The CDR3 consists of 15 residues. The germline CDR1 and CDR2 sequences are LNHDA and SQIVND (reference sequence). The junction had 13 bases not matched to a gene; V was cut back by 7 bases and J by 8 bases. CDR3 sequence (DNA): TGTGCCAGTACCATAGGACAGGGGGTCGGGGGCGGCTACACCTTC. Translating it yields CASTIGQGVGGGYTF.

The chain couples TRBV7-9 to TRBJ1-2; D is perhaps TRBD1 (5 bases). This CDR3 has 11 amino acids. Germline V lookup: CDR1 SEHNR, CDR2 FQNEAQ (reference sequence). V was shortened by 10 bases and J by 8 bases, with 14 bases between the two germline ends. The CDR3 coding sequence is TGTGCCATGCCCTCGGGACTAGGCTACACCTTC. This gives the protein CAMPSGLGYTF.

The chain recombines TRBV7-9 with TRBJ2-7; D call uncertain. The CDR3 covers 13 residues. Trimming shortened V by 0 bases and J by 5 bases, and 8 bases separated the two germline ends. CDR1 SEHNR and CDR2 FQNEAQ come from the germline V gene (reference sequence). The CDR3 spells CASSLAVPDEQYF. The CDR3 bases are TGTGCCAGCAGCTTAGCGGTGCCAGACGAGCAGTACTTC.

The V call is TRBV10-1, the J call TRBJ2-5, with 8 bases aligning to TRBD1. Germline CDR1 and CDR2: WNHNN and SYGVQD (reference sequence). The length of the CDR3 is 14 residues. The J segment lost 2 bases and the V segment lost 6 bases, leaving 5 bases of the junction unmatched. The CDR3 loop reads CASSERTGQETQYF. CDR3 sequence (DNA): TGCGCCAGCAGCGAAAGGACAGGGCAAGAGACCCAGTACTTC.

This chain connects TRBV7-9 to TRBJ2-7, with D unresolved. The CDR3 has 11 residues. CDR1 is SEHNR, CDR2 FQNEAQ, per germline (reference sequence). V lost 11 bases, J lost 2 bases, and 10 bases lay in between. CDR3 protein: CAPTEAYEQYF. CDR3 in DNA: TGTGCCCCTACCGAGGCCTACGAGCAGTACTTC.

The rearrangement uses TRBV13 and TRBJ2-6; TRBD1 matches 7 bases. The CDR3 totals 18 residues. Trimming removed 5 bases from V and 0 bases from J; junction bases left unmatched: 10. The germline V gene has CDR1 PRHDT and CDR2 FYEKMQ (reference sequence). Written as DNA, the CDR3 is TGTGCCAGCAGCACCCGACAGGGAGTGGGCTCTGGGGCCAACGTCCTGACTTTC. Protein: CASSTRQGVGSGANVLTF. Full variable domain (remainder filled in from reference TRBV13 and TRBJ2-6): AAGVIQSPRHLIKEKRETATLKCYPIPRHDTVYWYQQGPGQDPQFLISFYEKMQSDKGSIPDRFSAQQFSDYHSELNMSSLELGDSALYFCASSTRQGVGSGANVLTFGAGSRLTVL.

The chain is built from TRBV27 and TRBJ1-3, with a possible D match to TRBD1 (5 bases). The CDR3 length is 16 residues. Germline V gene sequence: CDR1 MNHEY, CDR2 SMNVEV (reference sequence). Trimming left V 4 bases short and J 2 bases short, with 15 bases between. The CDR3 coding sequence is TGTGCCAGCAGTTCCTCCCCAGGGCGACCTGGAAACACCATATATTTT. It specifies CASSSSPGRPGNTIYF.

This clone was counted a few times. This chain joins TRBV2 and TRBJ2-3; 7 bases line up with TRBD2. The V gene's germline CDR1 is SNHLY and CDR2 FYNNEI. Trimming at V came to 7 bases and at J to 2 bases, leaving 6 bases not matched to a gene. The CDR3 is made up of 14 amino acids. CDR3 nucleotide sequence: TGTGCCAGCAAAATAGCGGGTATCACAGATACGCAGTATTTT. It codes for CASKIAGITDTQYF. The whole variable domain, remainder taken from reference TRBV2 and TRBJ2-3, is EPEVTQTPSHQVTQMGQEVILRCVPISNHLYFYWYRQILGQKVEFLVSFYNNEISEKSEIFDDQFSVERPDGSNFTLKIRSTKLEDSAMYFCASKIAGITDTQYFGPGTRLTVL.

This clone was observed a few times. The rearrangement links TRBV13 to TRBJ2-5; 7 nucleotides line up with TRBD2. This CDR3 is 15 amino acids long. Trimming at V came to 5 bases and at J to 3 bases, leaving 9 bases not matched to a gene. CDR1 is PRHDT and CDR2 is FYEKMQ in the germline V gene (reference sequence). The CDR3 loop reads CASSPGPGGKETQYF. As DNA, the CDR3 is TGTGCCAGCAGCCCCGGGCCGGGGGGTAAAGAGACCCAGTACTTC.

The chain is built from TRBV6-6 and TRBJ1-4; 9 bases are a match to TRBD1. Trimming at V came to 7 bases and at J to 7 bases, leaving 10 bases not matched to a gene. CDR1 is MNHNY, CDR2 SVGAGI, per germline (reference sequence). The CDR3 is 15 amino acids. The DNA of the CDR3 is TGTGCCAGCATCCCCCTCGGACAGGGGACTGAAAAACTGTTTTTT. Protein product: CASIPLGQGTEKLFF.